The 25 T cell receptor beta chains listed next were all sequenced from one sample in a study of blood T cells in healthy people across ages. With a J-beta primer mix and a sample-barcoded 5' primer, a second PCR ran roughly 7 to 11 cycles. TCRdb fed the 5' RACE reads into MiXCR, producing one record per CDR3 protein. The sample lists 700,000 to 850,000 distinct CDR3 sequences, about 36% seen once, with 10% to 15% in the top ten. The material sequenced was blood. Receptors originate from a man aged 18 to 30 in good health.

This clonotype has a count of ten or more. The V and J genes are TRBV4-1 and TRBJ2-1; D is unresolved. CDR3 size: 14 residues. Trimming left V 0 bases short and J 3 bases short, with 6 bases between. Germline CDR1 MGHRA, CDR2 YSYEKL. This chain's CDR3 is CASSQDVSYNEQFF. CDR3 DNA: TGCGCCAGCAGCCAAGATGTCAGCTACAATGAGCAGTTCTTC.

This clonotype was seen a few times. This rearrangement joins TRBV20-1 to TRBJ1-5, with no clear D. Trimming removed 1 base at V and 6 bases at J, with 16 bases between. Germline V lookup: CDR1 DFQATT, CDR2 SNEGSKA (reference sequence). The CDR3 has 15 amino acids. CDR3 sequence (DNA): TGCAGTGCTAGAGTAATCTCGGAGGGAGGTCAGCCCCAGCATTTT. Translation gives CSARVISEGGQPQHF.

This clonotype was detected a few times. The chain recombines TRBV20-1 with TRBJ1-2, with D maybe TRBD1 (5 bases). Trimming removed 2 bases at V and 2 bases at J, with 12 bases between. The V gene's germline CDR1 is DFQATT and CDR2 SNEGSKA (reference sequence). This CDR3 contains 14 residues. The CDR3 is CSARPIQGNYGYTF. The CDR3 DNA reads as TGCAGTGCTAGACCGATTCAGGGAAACTATGGCTACACCTTC.

V gene TRBV5-1 combines with J gene TRBJ1-1; D gene ambiguous. The V gene's germline CDR1 is SGHRS and CDR2 YFSETQ. V was trimmed by 4 bases and J by 11 bases, leaving 9 bases between them. This CDR3 comprises 10 residues. The CDR3 nucleotides are TGCGCCAGCAGCCCCCCCGACGCTTTCTTT. It specifies CASSPPDAFF.

This clonotype has just a few counts. A junction boundary mismatches the germline segment, possibly from a read error. The J gene is TRBJ1-1, the V gene TRBV11-1, with D unresolved. This CDR3 spans 13 amino acids. The V gene's germline CDR1 is SGHAT and CDR2 FQDESV (reference sequence). Here the CDR3 reads CASSPLRNTEAFF. For the CDR3, the DNA is TGCGCCAGCAGCCCCCTCAGGAACACTGAAGCTTTCTTT. The variable domain in full, completed from reference TRBV11-1 and TRBJ1-1, reads EAEVAQSPRYKITEKSQAVAFWCDPISGHATLYWYRQILGQGPELLVQFQDESVVDDSQLPKDRFSAERLKGVDSTLKIQPAELGDSAMYLCASSPLRNTEAFFGQGTRLTVV.

Note on this clonotype: Just one base apart from a much larger clone, this may be a read error. This sequence joins TRBV29-1 and TRBJ1-2, with D perhaps matching TRBD1 (5 bases). The V end lost 1 base, the J end lost 4 bases, and 13 bases lay between the germline ends. CDR1 and CDR2 (germline): SQVTM, ANQGSEA. CDR3 size: 14 residues. The CDR3 sequence: CSVEVTDGFYGYTF. Here the CDR3 DNA reads TGCAGCGTTGAAGTGACAGACGGCTTCTATGGCTACACCTTC.

This clonotype came up many times. This chain uses TRBV29-1 with TRBJ1-4; D is undetermined. The CDR3 length is 14 residues. CDR1 SQVTM and CDR2 ANQGSEA come from the germline V gene. V lost 0 bases to trimming and J lost 1 base, with 6 bases between them. CDR3 bases: TGCAGCGTTGAAGAAGGTCTAACTAATGAAAAACTGTTTTTT. Encoded protein: CSVEEGLTNEKLFF.

This chain connects TRBV12-3 or TRBV12-4 to TRBJ1-5, with a possible D match to TRBD1 (6 bases). Deletions cut 6 bases from V and 7 bases from J, with 19 bases between. This CDR3 is built from 15 residues. Here the CDR3 reads CASSMSLSGGQPQHF. In nucleotides, the CDR3 is TGTGCCAGCAGCATGTCCCTGTCGGGGGGCCAGCCCCAGCATTTT.

This clonotype was detected only a few times. V and J are TRBV12-3 or TRBV12-4 and TRBJ2-1; a weak D match, TRBD1 (5 bases). Trimming took off 3 bases at V and 3 bases at J, with 12 bases between the two ends. The CDR3 totals 15 residues. CDR3: CASSFSQGSYNEQFF. CDR3 DNA sequence: TGTGCCAGCAGTTTCTCTCAGGGAAGCTACAATGAGCAGTTCTTC.

The V gene is TRBV27, the J gene TRBJ1-1; perhaps TRBD1 as D (5 bases). Germline CDR1 is MNHEY and CDR2 is SMNVEV (reference sequence). V was pared by 6 bases and J by 4 bases, with 15 bases between. The CDR3 loop spans 14 amino acids. This CDR3 is CASRPGGGGTEAFF. CDR3 nucleotide sequence: TGTGCCAGCAGGCCCGGGGGGGGTGGCACTGAAGCTTTCTTT.

J is TRBJ2-5 and V is TRBV27; TRBD1 agrees at 9 bases. The junction had 7 bases not matched to a gene; V was cut back by 6 bases and J by 2 bases. In germline, CDR1 is MNHEY, CDR2 SMNVEV (reference sequence). This CDR3 has 15 residues. CDR3 sequence (DNA): TGTGCCAGCAGGACGGAGACAGGGGGGCAAGAGACCCAGTACTTC. Protein: CASRTETGGQETQYF.

This clonotype was detected only a few times. The gene calls are TRBV25-1 and TRBJ2-3; possibly TRBD1 for D (6 bases). With 2 bases removed from V and 0 bases from J, the gap between germline ends came to 9 bases. The CDR3 is made up of 15 amino acids. Germline V CDR1 and CDR2: MGHDK, SYGVNS. As DNA, the CDR3 is TGTGCCAGCAGTGAAATAGGGACAAGCACAGATACGCAGTATTTT. The encoded protein is CASSEIGTSTDTQYF.

This clonotype was counted only a few times. The J gene is TRBJ1-2, the V gene TRBV20-1; D remains unclear. CDR1 DFQATT and CDR2 SNEGSKA come from the germline V gene (reference sequence). With 0 bases removed from V and 2 bases from J, the gap between germline ends came to 7 bases. The CDR3 is 13 amino acids. Here the CDR3 reads CSARDSLNYGYTF. DNA of the CDR3: TGCAGTGCTAGAGATTCTCTAAACTATGGCTACACCTTC.

About this clonotype: Its ends do not fully match the called genes, so a read error is possible. This chain joins TRBV30 and TRBJ2-3, with D tentatively TRBD2 (5 bases). The CDR3 is 12 amino acids. Germline V gene data show CDR1 as GTSNPN and CDR2 as SVGIG (reference sequence). The CDR3 DNA follows: TGTGCCGGGAGTGGTTCGGCAGATACGCAGTATTTT. Translation: CAGSGSADTQYF.

This clonotype showed up just a few times. In DNA form, the CDR3 reads TGTGCCTGGAAGAGGAATATCGTTTACGAGCAGTACTTC. Translated: CAWKRNIVYEQYF. This chain links TRBV30 with TRBJ2-7; D not certain. This CDR3 region has 13 residues. V gave up 4 bases and J gave up 4 bases, with 14 bases separating them. Germline CDR1 GTSNPN, CDR2 SVGIG (reference sequence).

This chain links TRBV2 with TRBJ1-5; D is perhaps TRBD1 (5 bases). Trimming shortened V by 1 base and J by 9 bases, and 10 bases separated the two germline ends. CDR1 is SNHLY, CDR2 FYNNEI, per germline. The CDR3 is made up of 13 amino acids. DNA of the CDR3: TGTGCCAGCAGTGAAGTTAGGGACCCGCCCCAGCATTTT. It is translated as CASSEVRDPPQHF. The complete variable domain, with remaining parts taken from reference TRBV2 and TRBJ1-5, reads EPEVTQTPSHQVTQMGQEVILRCVPISNHLYFYWYRQILGQKVEFLVSFYNNEISEKSEIFDDQFSVERPDGSNFTLKIRSTKLEDSAMYFCASSEVRDPPQHFGDGTRLSIL.

This clonotype was seen at least ten times. The chain couples TRBV12-3 or TRBV12-4 to TRBJ2-3, with D maybe TRBD1 (6 bases). This CDR3 has 16 residues. Trimming removed 6 bases from V and 0 bases from J, with 16 bases in between. CDR3 sequence reads: CASSAAGTFSTDTQYF. CDR3 coding DNA: TGTGCCAGCAGCGCGGCCGGGACATTCAGCACAGATACGCAGTATTTT.

This clonotype was recorded at least ten times. The rearrangement links TRBV12-3 or TRBV12-4 to TRBJ2-4; D is undetermined. The CDR3 covers 17 residues. V was clipped by 0 bases and J by 1 base, with 13 bases between them. CDR3: CASSLAAQIGAKNIQYF. CDR3 DNA: TGTGCCAGCAGTTTAGCGGCCCAAATAGGGGCCAAAAACATTCAGTACTTC.

This clonotype has just a few counts. Just one base apart from a much larger clone, this may be a read error. The chain has TRBV12-3 or TRBV12-4 and TRBJ2-1; D is possibly TRBD1 (6 bases). The CDR3 spans 13 residues. CDR3 bases: TGTGCCAGCAGTCACGTACAGGGAAATGGGCAGTTCTTC. Translated, it gives CASSHVQGNGQFF.

The genes are TRBV21-1 and TRBJ2-2; TRBD1, the table's D call, was not compared with the DNA. TRBV21-1 is listed as a pseudogene. The CDR3 consists of 16 residues. The CDR3 DNA reads TGTGCCAGCAGCAAAGGGACAGGATCGAACACCGGGGAGCTGTTTTTT. It codes for CASSKGTGSNTGELFF.

As for this clonotype: Given a much more abundant clone one base away, this may be a read error. The chain uses TRBV14 and TRBJ1-2; D remains ambiguous. The CDR3 length is 15 residues. The germline CDR1 and CDR2 sequences are SGHDN and FVKESK. CDR3 region: CVSSQVTTTDYGYTF. CDR3 sequence (DNA): TGTGTCAGCAGCCAAGTTACTACCACAGACTATGGCTACACCTTC. Filled out from reference TRBV14 and TRBJ1-2, the complete variable domain reads EAGVTQFPSHSVIEKGQTVTLRCDPISGHDNLYWYRRVMGKEIKFLLHFVKESKQDESGMPNNRFLAERTGGTYSTLKVQPAELEDSGVYFCVSSQVTTTDYGYTFGSGTRLTVV.

This clonotype was detected only a few times. This chain links TRBV12-3 or TRBV12-4 with TRBJ2-1; the D gene could be TRBD1 or TRBD2 (5 bases each). V lost 4 bases, J lost 9 bases, and 22 bases lay in between. This CDR3 comprises 16 residues. CDR3 sequence reads: CASSWWGPPRQGEQFF. DNA of the CDR3: TGTGCCAGCAGTTGGTGGGGACCCCCTCGTCAAGGTGAGCAGTTCTTC.

The V call is TRBV14, the J call TRBJ2-1; D is possibly TRBD2 (5 bases). V dropped 2 bases and J dropped 3 bases, with 20 bases sitting between them. CDR1 is SGHDN and CDR2 is FVKESK in the germline V gene. The CDR3 covers 18 residues. This CDR3 is CASSQRPAGGTNYNEQFF. DNA for the CDR3: TGTGCCAGCAGCCAACGCCCAGCAGGAGGAACTAACTACAATGAGCAGTTCTTC.

This clonotype was seen a handful of times. The chain is built from TRBV10-3 and TRBJ1-1; TRBD1 matches at 11 bases. V gave up 4 bases and J gave up 3 bases; unmatched junction bases: 4. CDR1 is ENHRY and CDR2 is SYGVKD in the germline V gene. The CDR3 spans 15 residues. The CDR3 loop is CAISAPGQGDTEAFF. CDR3 sequence (DNA): TGTGCCATCAGTGCACCGGGACAGGGGGACACTGAAGCTTTCTTT.

V usage is TRBV29-1 and J usage is TRBJ1-1; D gene ambiguous. In germline, CDR1 is SQVTM, CDR2 ANQGSEA. With 7 bases removed from V and 3 bases from J, the gap between germline ends came to 9 bases. The CDR3 has 11 amino acids. The CDR3 spells CSGVGDTEAFF. As DNA, the CDR3 is TGCAGCGGTGTGGGAGACACTGAAGCTTTCTTT.